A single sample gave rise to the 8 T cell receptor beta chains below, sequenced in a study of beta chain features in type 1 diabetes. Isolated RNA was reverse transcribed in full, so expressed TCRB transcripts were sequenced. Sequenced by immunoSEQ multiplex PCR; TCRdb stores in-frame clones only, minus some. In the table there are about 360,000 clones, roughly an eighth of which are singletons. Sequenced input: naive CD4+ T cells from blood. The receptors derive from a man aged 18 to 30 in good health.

The CDR3: CASSSPGGAVGYTF. The CDR3 nucleotides read TGTGCCAGCAGCTCCCCGGGGGGGGCTGTAGGCTACACCTTC. The chain joins TRBV7-9 to TRBJ1-2; TRBD1 might be the D (6 bases). Germline V gene sequence: CDR1 SEHNR, CDR2 FQNEAQ (reference sequence). Trimming left V 4 bases short and J 8 bases short, with 17 bases between. The CDR3 is made up of 14 amino acids.

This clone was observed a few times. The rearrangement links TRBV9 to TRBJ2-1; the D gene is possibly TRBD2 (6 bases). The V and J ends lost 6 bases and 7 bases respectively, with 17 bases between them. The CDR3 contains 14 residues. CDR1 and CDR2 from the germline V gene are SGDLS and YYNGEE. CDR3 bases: TGTGCCAGCACCCGGTTGGTGGGGAGGAATGAGCAGTTCTTC. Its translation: CASTRLVGRNEQFF.

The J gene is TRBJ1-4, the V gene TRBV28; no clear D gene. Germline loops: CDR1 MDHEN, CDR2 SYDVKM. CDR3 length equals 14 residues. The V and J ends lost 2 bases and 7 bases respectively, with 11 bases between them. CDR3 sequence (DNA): TGTGCCAGCAGTTTACCTGGTTCGGGTGAAAAACTGTTTTTT. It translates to CASSLPGSGEKLFF.

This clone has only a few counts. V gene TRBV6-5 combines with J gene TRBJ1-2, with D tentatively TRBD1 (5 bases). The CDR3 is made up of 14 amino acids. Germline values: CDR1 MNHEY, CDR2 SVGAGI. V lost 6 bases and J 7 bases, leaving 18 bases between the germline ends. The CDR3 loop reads CASRDMGDWGGYTF. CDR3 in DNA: TGTGCCAGCAGAGACATGGGGGACTGGGGTGGCTACACCTTC.

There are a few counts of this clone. CDR3 sequence (DNA): TGTGCCAGCAGCCAAGATACAGATTATTCACCCCTCCACTTT. This codes for CASSQDTDYSPLHF. This chain links TRBV4-2 with TRBJ1-6; D is unclear. CDR1 and CDR2 from the germline V gene are LGHNA and YNFKEQ. The CDR3 is 14 residues long. V was clipped by 0 bases and J by 8 bases, with 8 bases between them.

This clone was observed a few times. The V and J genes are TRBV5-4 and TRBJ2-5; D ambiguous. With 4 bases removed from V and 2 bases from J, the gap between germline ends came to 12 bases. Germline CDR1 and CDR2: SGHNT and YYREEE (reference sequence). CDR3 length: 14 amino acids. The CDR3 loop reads CASSQDLRQETQYF. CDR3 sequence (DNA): TGTGCCAGCAGCCAAGATCTGCGGCAAGAGACCCAGTACTTC. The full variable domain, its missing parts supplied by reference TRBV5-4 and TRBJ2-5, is ETGVTQSPTHLIKTRGQQVTLRCSSQSGHNTVSWYQQALGQGPQFIFQYYREEENGRGNFPPRFSGLQFPNYSSELNVNALELDDSALYLCASSQDLRQETQYFGPGTRLLVL.

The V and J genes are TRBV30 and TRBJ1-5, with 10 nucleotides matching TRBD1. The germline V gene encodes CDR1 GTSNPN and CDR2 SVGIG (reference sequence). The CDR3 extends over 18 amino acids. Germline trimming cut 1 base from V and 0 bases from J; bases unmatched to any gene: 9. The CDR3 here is CAWSDQGTGAYSNQPQHF. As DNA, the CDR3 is TGTGCCTGGAGTGACCAAGGGACAGGGGCGTATAGCAATCAGCCCCAGCATTTT.

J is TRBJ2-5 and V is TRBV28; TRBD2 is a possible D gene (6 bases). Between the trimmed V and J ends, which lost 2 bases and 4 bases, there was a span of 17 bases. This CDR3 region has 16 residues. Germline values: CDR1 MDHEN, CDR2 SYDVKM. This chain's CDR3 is CASSLGGAQGLETQYF. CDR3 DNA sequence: TGTGCCAGCAGTTTAGGCGGGGCACAAGGATTAGAGACCCAGTACTTC.